The 17 T cell receptor beta chains presented below share a single source sample, sequenced in a study of a mutant IDH1 vaccine in newly diagnosed glioma. Sequencing was performed with immunoSEQ multiplex PCR; in TCRdb, only in-frame clones are kept and a portion is missing. Here the sample spans about 46,000 clones, 86% being singletons. Time point given: baseline, week 1 (first vaccination visit). Noted treatment: pre-vaccination baseline after standard-of-care therapy. Material: PBMCs, obtained from a glioma patient treated with radiotherapy, temozolomide or both. The source is a man aged 40-55 years with glioma.

The gene calls are TRBV9 and TRBJ1-4; no clear D. This CDR3 region has 12 residues. V lost 6 bases, J lost 7 bases, and 10 bases lay in between. In germline, CDR1 is SGDLS, CDR2 YYNGEE. CDR3 nucleotides: TGTGCCAGCAAAGGAAGTGGTGAAAAACTGTTTTTT. Protein sequence: CASKGSGEKLFF. Variable domain in full (rest from reference TRBV9 and TRBJ1-4): DSGVTQTPKHLITATGQRVTLRCSPRSGDLSVYWYQQSLDQGLQFLIQYYNGEERAKGNILERFSAQQFPDLHSELNLSSLELGDSALYFCASKGSGEKLFFGSGTQLSVL.

The chain combines TRBV9 with TRBJ2-3; perhaps TRBD1 as D (6 bases). The CDR3 consists of 19 residues. Germline V gene data show CDR1 as SGDLS and CDR2 as YYNGEE. The ends were cut back, 1 base at V and 0 bases at J, with 21 bases in the middle. CDR3: CASSVLGGAKQLSTDTQYF. The DNA of the CDR3 is TGTGCCAGCAGCGTATTAGGGGGAGCCAAGCAACTCAGCACAGATACGCAGTATTTT. Variable domain in full (rest from reference TRBV9 and TRBJ2-3): DSGVTQTPKHLITATGQRVTLRCSPRSGDLSVYWYQQSLDQGLQFLIQYYNGEERAKGNILERFSAQQFPDLHSELNLSSLELGDSALYFCASSVLGGAKQLSTDTQYFGPGTRLTVL.

This clone was detected only a few times. The V and J genes are TRBV7-9 and TRBJ2-5; the D gene is possibly TRBD1 (5 bases). Per the germline V gene, CDR1 is SEHNR and CDR2 is FQNEAQ (reference sequence). Trimming removed 5 bases from V and 2 bases from J, with 12 bases in between. The CDR3 totals 14 residues. The CDR3 DNA is TGTGCCAGCAGCGTTGCCAGGGATCAAGAGACCCAGTACTTC. Translating gives CASSVARDQETQYF.

This clone showed up just once. This sequence joins TRBV19 and TRBJ2-3; tentatively, D is TRBD1 or TRBD2 (5 bases each). This CDR3 region has 16 residues. Germline assignment: CDR1 LNHDA and CDR2 SQIVND (reference sequence). V lost 3 bases, J lost 5 bases, and 18 bases lay in between. The CDR3: CASSIQSGRPGDTQYF. In DNA, the CDR3 is TGTGCCAGTAGTATTCAATCGGGACGGCCTGGAGATACGCAGTATTTT.

This chain connects TRBV10-3 to TRBJ2-3; D might be TRBD1 or TRBD2, each matching 5 bases. V was clipped by 5 bases and J by 0 bases, with 9 bases between them. CDR3 length: 14 residues. CDR1 is ENHRY and CDR2 is SYGVKD in the germline V gene. The CDR3 reads CAISRDGSTDTQYF. The CDR3 nucleotides are TGTGCCATCAGTAGGGACGGTAGCACAGATACGCAGTATTTT.

The J gene is TRBJ2-7, the V gene TRBV27, with D possibly TRBD1 on 6 matching bases. Trimming stripped 2 bases from V and 7 bases from J, with 9 bases between. The germline gives CDR1 MNHEY, CDR2 SMNVEV (reference sequence). The CDR3 contains 12 residues. This CDR3 is CASSLPQGEQYF. The CDR3 DNA follows: TGTGCCAGCAGTTTACCGCAGGGGGAGCAGTACTTC.

The chain carries TRBV14 and TRBJ2-1; D possibly corresponds to TRBD2 (5 bases). The V end lost 5 bases, the J end lost 1 base, and 6 bases lay between the germline ends. The CDR3 totals 13 residues. Looked up from germline, CDR1 is SGHDN and CDR2 is FVKESK. For the CDR3, the DNA is TGTGCCAGCAGCAGGACTTCCTACAATGAGCAGTTCTTC. It specifies CASSRTSYNEQFF.

The rearrangement joins TRBV27 to TRBJ2-5, with 8 bases aligning to TRBD1. The V segment lost 5 bases and the J segment 5 bases; nucleotides outside the gene matches: 4. Germline CDR1 MNHEY, CDR2 SMNVEV (reference sequence). This CDR3 is 13 amino acids long. CDR3 sequence (DNA): TGTGCCAGCAGTCCCAGGGGGCGGGAGACCCAGTACTTC. This codes for CASSPRGRETQYF.

A few counts support this clone. The chain joins TRBV19 to TRBJ2-7; the D gene is possibly TRBD1 (6 bases). Germline values: CDR1 LNHDA, CDR2 SQIVND (reference sequence). V lost 6 bases and J lost 3, with 9 bases in between. The CDR3 spans 12 residues. CDR3 DNA: TGTGCCAGTAGACAGGGCCACTACGAGCAGTACTTC. This encodes CASRQGHYEQYF.

This chain joins TRBV19 and TRBJ1-2; D is ambiguous. The V end lost 8 bases, the J end lost 3 bases, and 16 bases lay between the germline ends. Germline CDR1 and CDR2: LNHDA and SQIVND (reference sequence). This CDR3 contains 14 residues. DNA of the CDR3: TGTGCCAGTTGGACTGCTGACCGGGACTATGGCTACACCTTC. It yields the protein CASWTADRDYGYTF.

The rearrangement uses TRBV5-1 and TRBJ1-4; perhaps TRBD1 as D (6 bases). The CDR3 contains 15 residues. CDR1 is SGHRS, CDR2 YFSETQ, per germline. V was pared by 3 bases and J by 0 bases, with 9 bases between. The CDR3 sequence is CASSSGTTTNEKLFF. The CDR3 region has the DNA TGCGCCAGCAGCTCCGGGACAACAACTAATGAAAAACTGTTTTTT.

The rearrangement joins TRBV18 to TRBJ1-5, with D perhaps matching TRBD1 (6 bases). The CDR3 contains 17 residues. Germline values: CDR1 KGHSH, CDR2 LQKENI. Trimming took 1 base from V and 0 from J, leaving 13 bases between them. CDR3 sequence reads: CASSPLGQSNSNQPQHF. The CDR3 DNA is TGTGCCAGCTCACCACTAGGACAGTCTAATAGCAATCAGCCCCAGCATTTT.

This chain joins TRBV9 and TRBJ2-2; 12 bases align to TRBD2. Germline CDR1 reads SGDLS; CDR2 reads YYNGEE. V trimming: 3 bases; J trimming: 2 bases; junction bases outside the gene matches: 5. CDR3 length: 17 residues. CDR3 residues: CASSGRLAGDNTGELFF. CDR3 nucleotides: TGTGCCAGCAGCGGGCGACTAGCGGGAGATAACACCGGGGAGCTGTTTTTT.

This chain joins TRBV5-6 and TRBJ2-3; D ambiguous. Trimming cost V 0 bases and J 0 bases, with 14 bases left between them. Germline values: CDR1 SGHDT, CDR2 YYEEEE. The CDR3 spans 17 residues. In DNA, the CDR3 is TGTGCCAGCAGCTTGGAGTCTTGGGGTGAAAGCACAGATACGCAGTATTTT. Protein product: CASSLESWGESTDTQYF.

The V gene is TRBV7-3, the J gene TRBJ1-1, with unresolved D. Germline V gives CDR1 SGHTA, CDR2 FQGTGA. CDR3 length equals 13 residues. V lost 5 bases to trimming and J lost 4 bases, with 11 bases between them. CDR3 coding DNA: TGTGCCAGCAGCCTAGGCGGGAGCACTGAAGCTTTCTTT. Encoded protein: CASSLGGSTEAFF.

The chain recombines TRBV7-6 with TRBJ1-1; D perhaps matches TRBD1 (6 bases). Germline CDR1 is SGHVS and CDR2 is FNYEAQ. The CDR3 loop spans 13 amino acids. V lost 5 bases to trimming and J lost 5 bases, with 12 bases between them. The CDR3 here is CASSEQQGTEAFF. For the CDR3, the DNA is TGTGCCAGCAGCGAACAACAGGGTACTGAAGCTTTCTTT. The full variable domain, with the rest looked up from reference TRBV7-6 and TRBJ1-1, is GAGVSQSPRYKVTKRGQDVALRCDPISGHVSLYWYRQALGQGPEFLTYFNYEAQQDKSGLPNDRFSAERPEGSISTLTIQRTEQRDSAMYRCASSEQQGTEAFFGQGTRLTVV.

This clone was seen a single time. The CDR3 DNA is TGTGCCATCAGTCCGGGGGACAGGGTAATTAACACTGAAGCTTTCTTT. Translating gives CAISPGDRVINTEAFF. The chain is built from TRBV10-3 and TRBJ1-1, with 9 bases lining up with TRBD1. CDR1 is ENHRY and CDR2 is SYGVKD in the germline V gene. CDR3 length: 16 amino acids. J was trimmed by 2 bases and V by 5 bases; bases with no gene match: 9.